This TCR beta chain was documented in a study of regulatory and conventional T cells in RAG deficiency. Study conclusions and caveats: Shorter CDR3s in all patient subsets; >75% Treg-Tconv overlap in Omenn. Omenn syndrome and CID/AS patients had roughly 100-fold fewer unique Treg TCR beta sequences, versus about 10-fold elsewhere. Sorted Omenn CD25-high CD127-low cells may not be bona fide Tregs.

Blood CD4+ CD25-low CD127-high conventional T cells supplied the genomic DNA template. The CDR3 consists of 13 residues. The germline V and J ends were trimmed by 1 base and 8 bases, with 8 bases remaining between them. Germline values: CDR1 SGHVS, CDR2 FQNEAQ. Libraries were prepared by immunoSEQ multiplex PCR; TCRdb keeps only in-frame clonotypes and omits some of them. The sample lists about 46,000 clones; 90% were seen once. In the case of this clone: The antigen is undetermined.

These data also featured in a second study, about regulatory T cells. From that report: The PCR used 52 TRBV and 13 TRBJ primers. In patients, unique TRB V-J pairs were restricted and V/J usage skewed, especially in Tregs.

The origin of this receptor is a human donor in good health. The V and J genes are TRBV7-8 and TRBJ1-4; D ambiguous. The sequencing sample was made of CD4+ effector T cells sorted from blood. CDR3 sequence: CASSLGQREKLFF. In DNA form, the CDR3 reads TGTGCCAGCAGCTTAGGACAACGCGAAAAACTGTTTTTT.